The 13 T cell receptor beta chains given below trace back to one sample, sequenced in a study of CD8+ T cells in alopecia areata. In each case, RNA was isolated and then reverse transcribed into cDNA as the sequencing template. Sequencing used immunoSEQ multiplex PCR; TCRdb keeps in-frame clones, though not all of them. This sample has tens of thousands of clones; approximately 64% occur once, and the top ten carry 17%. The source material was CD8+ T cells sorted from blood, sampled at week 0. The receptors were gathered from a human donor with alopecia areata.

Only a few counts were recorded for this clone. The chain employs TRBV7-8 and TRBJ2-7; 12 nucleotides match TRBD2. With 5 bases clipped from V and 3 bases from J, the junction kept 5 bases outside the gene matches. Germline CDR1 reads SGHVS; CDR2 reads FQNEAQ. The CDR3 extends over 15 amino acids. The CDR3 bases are TGTGCCAGCAGCCCGATGACTAGCGGGAGCTACGAGCAGTACTTC. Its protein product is CASSPMTSGSYEQYF.

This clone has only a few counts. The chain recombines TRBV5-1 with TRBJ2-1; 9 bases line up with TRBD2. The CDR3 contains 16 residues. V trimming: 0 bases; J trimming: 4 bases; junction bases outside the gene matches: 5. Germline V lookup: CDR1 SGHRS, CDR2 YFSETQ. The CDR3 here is CASSLDLAGLYNEQFF. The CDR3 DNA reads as TGCGCCAGCAGCTTGGACCTAGCGGGGTTATACAATGAGCAGTTCTTC.

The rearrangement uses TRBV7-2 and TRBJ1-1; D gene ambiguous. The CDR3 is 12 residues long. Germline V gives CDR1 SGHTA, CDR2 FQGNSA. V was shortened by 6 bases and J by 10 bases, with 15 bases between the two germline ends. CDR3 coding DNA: TGTGCCAGCAGACCATCTGCCCTCGTAGCTTTCTTT. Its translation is CASRPSALVAFF.

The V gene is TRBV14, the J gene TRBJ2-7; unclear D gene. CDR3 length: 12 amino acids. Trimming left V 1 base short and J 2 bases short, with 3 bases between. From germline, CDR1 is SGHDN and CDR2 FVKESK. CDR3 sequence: CASSQVTYEQYF. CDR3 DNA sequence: TGTGCCAGCAGCCAAGTCACCTACGAGCAGTACTTC.

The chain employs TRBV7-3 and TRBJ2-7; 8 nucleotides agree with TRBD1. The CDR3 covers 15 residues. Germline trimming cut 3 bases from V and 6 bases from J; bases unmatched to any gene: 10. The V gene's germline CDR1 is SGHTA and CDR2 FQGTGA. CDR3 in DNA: TGTGCCAGCAGCTTGTCCGGGACAGGTACTACCGAGCAGTACTTC. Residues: CASSLSGTGTTEQYF.

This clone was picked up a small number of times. CDR3 protein: CASSLGRDDQPQHF. In nucleotides, the CDR3 is TGCGCCAGCAGCTTGGGTAGAGACGACCAGCCCCAGCATTTT. The chain has TRBV5-1 and TRBJ1-5; D is uncertain. The CDR3 is 14 amino acids. The germline V and J ends were trimmed by 0 bases and 7 bases, with 11 bases remaining between them. Germline values: CDR1 SGHRS, CDR2 YFSETQ.

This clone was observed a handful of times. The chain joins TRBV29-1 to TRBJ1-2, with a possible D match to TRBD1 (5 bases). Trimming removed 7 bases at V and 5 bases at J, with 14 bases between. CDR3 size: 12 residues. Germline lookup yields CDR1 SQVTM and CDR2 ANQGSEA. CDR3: CSGDGTEYGYTF. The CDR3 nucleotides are TGCAGCGGCGACGGGACTGAGTATGGCTACACCTTC.

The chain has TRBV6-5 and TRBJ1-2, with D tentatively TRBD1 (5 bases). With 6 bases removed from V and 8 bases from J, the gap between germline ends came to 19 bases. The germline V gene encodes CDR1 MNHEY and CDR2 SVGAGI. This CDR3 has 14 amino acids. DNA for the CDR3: TGTGCCAGCAGCATAACAAGTTGGGGGACCGGCTACACCTTC. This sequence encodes CASSITSWGTGYTF.

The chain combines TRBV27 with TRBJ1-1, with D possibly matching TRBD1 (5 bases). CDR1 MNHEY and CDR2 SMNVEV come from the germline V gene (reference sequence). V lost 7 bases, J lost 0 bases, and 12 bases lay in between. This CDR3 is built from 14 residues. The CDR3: CASTNGGLNTEAFF. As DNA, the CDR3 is TGTGCCAGCACTAACGGGGGACTGAACACTGAAGCTTTCTTT.

The CDR3 nucleotides read TGTGCCAGCAGCTTACTTCGTACTAGCGGGGTGAACACCGGGGAGCTGTTTTTT. This encodes CASSLLRTSGVNTGELFF. J is TRBJ2-2 and V is TRBV7-3; 10 bases fit TRBD2. Losses at the gene ends were 2 bases for V and 1 base for J; bases not matched to a gene: 7. Germline values: CDR1 SGHTA, CDR2 FQGTGA. The CDR3 consists of 18 residues.

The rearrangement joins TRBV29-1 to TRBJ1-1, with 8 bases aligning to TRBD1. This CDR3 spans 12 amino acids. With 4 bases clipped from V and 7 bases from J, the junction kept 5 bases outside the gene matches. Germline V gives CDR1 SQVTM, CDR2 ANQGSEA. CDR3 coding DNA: TGCAGCGTTGTGGACAGGGAGGGTGAAGCTTTCTTT. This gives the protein CSVVDREGEAFF.

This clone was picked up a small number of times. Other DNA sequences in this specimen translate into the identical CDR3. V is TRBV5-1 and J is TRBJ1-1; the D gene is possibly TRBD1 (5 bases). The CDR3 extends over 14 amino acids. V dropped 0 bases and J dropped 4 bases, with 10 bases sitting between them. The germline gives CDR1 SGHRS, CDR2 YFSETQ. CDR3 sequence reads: CASSLDRRGTEAFF. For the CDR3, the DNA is TGCGCCAGCAGCTTGGACAGAAGGGGCACTGAAGCTTTCTTT.

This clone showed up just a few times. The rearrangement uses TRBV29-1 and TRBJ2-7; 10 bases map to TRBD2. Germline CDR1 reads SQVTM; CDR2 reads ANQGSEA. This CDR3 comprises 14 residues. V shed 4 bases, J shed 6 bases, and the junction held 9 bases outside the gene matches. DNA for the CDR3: TGCAGCGTTGGGTGGGCTAGCGGGAGAAGCGAGCAGTACTTC. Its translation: CSVGWASGRSEQYF.